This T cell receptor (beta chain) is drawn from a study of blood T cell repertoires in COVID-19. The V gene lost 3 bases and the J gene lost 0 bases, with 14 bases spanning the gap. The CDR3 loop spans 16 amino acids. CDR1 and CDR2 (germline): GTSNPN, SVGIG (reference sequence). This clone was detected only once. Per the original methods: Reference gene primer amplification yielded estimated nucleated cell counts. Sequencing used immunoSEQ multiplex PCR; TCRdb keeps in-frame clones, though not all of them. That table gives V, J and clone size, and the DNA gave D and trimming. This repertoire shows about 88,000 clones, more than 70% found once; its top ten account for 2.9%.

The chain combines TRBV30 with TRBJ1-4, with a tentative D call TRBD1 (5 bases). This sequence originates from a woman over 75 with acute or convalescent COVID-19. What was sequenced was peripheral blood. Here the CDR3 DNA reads TGTGCCTGGAGGCGTAAGGGAGGGGCAACTAATGAAAAACTGTTTTTT. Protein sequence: CAWRRKGGATNEKLFF.